Sequencing of this T cell receptor (beta chain) was carried out in a study of blood T cell repertoires in COVID-19. Study summary: COVID-19 samples collected from the United States, Italy and Spain covered acute and convalescent phases. The analysed material was cDNA or gDNA that came from T cells, B-cell-depleted T cells, or PBMCs.

Authors' methods: Scientists estimated how many nucleated cells there were by amplifying reference gene primers. The method was immunoSEQ multiplex PCR; TCRdb's version includes in-frame clones alone and lacks a portion of them. That table is the source of V, J and clone size, and D and trimming were worked out from the DNA. The sample holds 95,000 to 150,000 clones, around nine tenths seen once. V was clipped by 0 bases and J by 8 bases; unmatched bases: 5. The CDR3 is 15 residues long. Germline V gene data show CDR1 as ENHRY and CDR2 as SYGVKD. The TCR originated in a woman between 45 and 65 years old with active or convalescent COVID-19. The gene calls are TRBV10-3 and TRBJ1-2; 11 bases are shared with TRBD1. The sample consisted of peripheral blood. CDR3 sequence: CAISESGQGAGGYTF. In DNA form, the CDR3 reads TGTGCCATCAGTGAGTCCGGACAGGGGGCGGGAGGCTACACCTTC.